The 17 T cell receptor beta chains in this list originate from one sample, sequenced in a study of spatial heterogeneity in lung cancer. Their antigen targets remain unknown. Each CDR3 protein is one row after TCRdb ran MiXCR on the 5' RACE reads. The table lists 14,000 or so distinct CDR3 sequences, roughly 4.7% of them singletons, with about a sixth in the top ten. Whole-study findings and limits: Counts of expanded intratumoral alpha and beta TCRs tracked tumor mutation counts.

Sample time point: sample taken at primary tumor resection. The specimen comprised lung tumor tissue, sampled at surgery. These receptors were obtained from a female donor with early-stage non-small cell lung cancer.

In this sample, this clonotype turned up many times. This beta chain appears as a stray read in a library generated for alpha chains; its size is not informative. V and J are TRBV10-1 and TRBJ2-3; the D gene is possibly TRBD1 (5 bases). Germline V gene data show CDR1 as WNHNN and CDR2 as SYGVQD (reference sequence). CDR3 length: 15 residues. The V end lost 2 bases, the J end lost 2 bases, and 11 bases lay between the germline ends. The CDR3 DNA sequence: TGCGCCAGCAGTGAGCAGTCCAGGGACACAGATACGCAGTATTTT. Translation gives CASSEQSRDTDTQYF.

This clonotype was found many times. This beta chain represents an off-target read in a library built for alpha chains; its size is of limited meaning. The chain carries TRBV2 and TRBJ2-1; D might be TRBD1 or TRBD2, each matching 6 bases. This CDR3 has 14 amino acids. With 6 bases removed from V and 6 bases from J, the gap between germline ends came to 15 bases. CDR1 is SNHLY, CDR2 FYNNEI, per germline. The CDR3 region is CASRPGAHRNEQFF. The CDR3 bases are TGTGCCAGCAGGCCGGGGGCCCACCGCAATGAGCAGTTCTTC.

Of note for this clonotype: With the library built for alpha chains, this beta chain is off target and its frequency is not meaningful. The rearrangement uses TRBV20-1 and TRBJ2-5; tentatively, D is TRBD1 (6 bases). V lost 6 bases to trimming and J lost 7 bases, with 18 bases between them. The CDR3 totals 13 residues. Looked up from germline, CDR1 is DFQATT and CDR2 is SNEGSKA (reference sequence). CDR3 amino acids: CSAGAGAGGTQYF. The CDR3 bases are TGCAGTGCGGGGGCAGGGGCAGGAGGGACCCAGTACTTC.

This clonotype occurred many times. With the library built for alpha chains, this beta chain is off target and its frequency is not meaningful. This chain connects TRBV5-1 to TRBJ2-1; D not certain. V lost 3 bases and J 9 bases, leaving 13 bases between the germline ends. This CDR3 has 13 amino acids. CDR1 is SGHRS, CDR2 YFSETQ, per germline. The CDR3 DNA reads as TGCGCCAGCAGCTCGGAAATCCCCGGTGAGCAGTTCTTC. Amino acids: CASSSEIPGEQFF.

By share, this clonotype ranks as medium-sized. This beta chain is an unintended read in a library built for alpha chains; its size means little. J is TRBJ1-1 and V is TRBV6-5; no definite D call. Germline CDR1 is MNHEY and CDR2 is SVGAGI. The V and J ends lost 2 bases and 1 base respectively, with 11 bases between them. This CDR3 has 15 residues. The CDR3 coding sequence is TGTGCCAGCAGTTACGCCCAGAGAGGGAACACTGAAGCTTTCTTT. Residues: CASSYAQRGNTEAFF.

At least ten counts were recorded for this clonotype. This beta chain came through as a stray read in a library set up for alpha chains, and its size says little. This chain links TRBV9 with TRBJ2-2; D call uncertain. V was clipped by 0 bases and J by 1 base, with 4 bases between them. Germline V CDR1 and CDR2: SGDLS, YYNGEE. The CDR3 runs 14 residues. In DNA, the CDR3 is TGTGCCAGCAGCGTAGCTGTGAACACCGGGGAGCTGTTTTTT. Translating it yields CASSVAVNTGELFF.

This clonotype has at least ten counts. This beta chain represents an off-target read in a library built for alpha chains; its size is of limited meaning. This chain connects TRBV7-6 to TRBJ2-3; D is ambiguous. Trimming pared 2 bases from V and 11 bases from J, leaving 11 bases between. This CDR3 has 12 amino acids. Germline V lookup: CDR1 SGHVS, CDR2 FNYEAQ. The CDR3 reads CASSLSRQRQYF. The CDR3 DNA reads TGTGCCAGCAGCTTAAGCCGGCAGAGGCAGTATTTT.

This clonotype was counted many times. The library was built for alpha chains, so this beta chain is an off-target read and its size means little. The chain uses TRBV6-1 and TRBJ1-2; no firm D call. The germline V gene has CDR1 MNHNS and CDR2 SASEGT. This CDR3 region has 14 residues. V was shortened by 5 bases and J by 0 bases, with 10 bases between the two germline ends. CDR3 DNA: TGTGCCAGCAGTCGGGATGGGGCTAACTATGGCTACACCTTC. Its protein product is CASSRDGANYGYTF.

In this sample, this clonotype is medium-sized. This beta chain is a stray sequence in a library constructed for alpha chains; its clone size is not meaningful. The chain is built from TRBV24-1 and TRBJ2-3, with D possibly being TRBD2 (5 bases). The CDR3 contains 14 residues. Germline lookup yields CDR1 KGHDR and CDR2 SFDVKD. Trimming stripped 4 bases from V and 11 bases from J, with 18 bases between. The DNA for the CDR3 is TGTGCCACCAGTGAGATAGAGCCGGGATCAAGGCAGTATTTT. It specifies CATSEIEPGSRQYF.

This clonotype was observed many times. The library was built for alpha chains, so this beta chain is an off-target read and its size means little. CDR3 DNA: TGTGCCAGCAGTTACGCCCCGCTAGCGGGCACAGATACGCAGTATTTT. Its translation: CASSYAPLAGTDTQYF. The chain has TRBV6-5 and TRBJ2-3; 7 positions agree with TRBD2. Trimming at V came to 2 bases and at J to 1 base, leaving 6 bases not matched to a gene. Germline CDR1 MNHEY, CDR2 SVGAGI. This CDR3 comprises 16 residues.

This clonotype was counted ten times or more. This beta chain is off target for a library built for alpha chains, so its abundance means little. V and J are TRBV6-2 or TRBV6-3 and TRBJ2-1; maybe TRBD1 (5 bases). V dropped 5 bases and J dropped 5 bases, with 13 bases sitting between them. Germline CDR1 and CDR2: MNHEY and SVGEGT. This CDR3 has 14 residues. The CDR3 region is CASSRAGKNNEQFF. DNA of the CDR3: TGTGCCAGCAGTCGGGCAGGGAAGAACAATGAGCAGTTCTTC.

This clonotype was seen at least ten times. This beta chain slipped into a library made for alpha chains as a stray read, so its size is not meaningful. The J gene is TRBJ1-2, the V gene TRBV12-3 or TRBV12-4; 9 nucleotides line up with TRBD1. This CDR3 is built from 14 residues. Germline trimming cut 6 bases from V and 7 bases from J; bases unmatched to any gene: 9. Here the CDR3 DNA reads TGTGCCAGCAGGTACCGGGACAGGGTTAGTGGCTACACCTTC. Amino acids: CASRYRDRVSGYTF.

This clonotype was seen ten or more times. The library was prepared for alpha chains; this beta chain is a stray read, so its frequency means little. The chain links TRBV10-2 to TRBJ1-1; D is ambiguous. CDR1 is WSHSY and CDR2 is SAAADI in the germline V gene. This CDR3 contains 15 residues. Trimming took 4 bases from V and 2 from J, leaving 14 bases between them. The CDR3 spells CASSGPGQSNTEAFF. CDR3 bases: TGCGCCAGCAGTGGACCCGGCCAGTCTAACACTGAAGCTTTCTTT.

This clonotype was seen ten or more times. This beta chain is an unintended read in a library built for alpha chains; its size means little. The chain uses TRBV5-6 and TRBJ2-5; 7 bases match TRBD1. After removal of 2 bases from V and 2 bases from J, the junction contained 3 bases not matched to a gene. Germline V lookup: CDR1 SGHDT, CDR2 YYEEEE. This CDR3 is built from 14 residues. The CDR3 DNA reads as TGTGCCAGCAGCTTCGGACAGGCACAAGAGACCCAGTACTTC. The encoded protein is CASSFGQAQETQYF.

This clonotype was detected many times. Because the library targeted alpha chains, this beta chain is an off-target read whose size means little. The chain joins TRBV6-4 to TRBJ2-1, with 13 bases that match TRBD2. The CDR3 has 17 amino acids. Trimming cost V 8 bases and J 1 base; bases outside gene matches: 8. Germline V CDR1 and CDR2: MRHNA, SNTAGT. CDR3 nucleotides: TGTGCCAGCCGATCCGGGACTAGCGGGGAATCCTACAATGAGCAGTTCTTC. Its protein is CASRSGTSGESYNEQFF.

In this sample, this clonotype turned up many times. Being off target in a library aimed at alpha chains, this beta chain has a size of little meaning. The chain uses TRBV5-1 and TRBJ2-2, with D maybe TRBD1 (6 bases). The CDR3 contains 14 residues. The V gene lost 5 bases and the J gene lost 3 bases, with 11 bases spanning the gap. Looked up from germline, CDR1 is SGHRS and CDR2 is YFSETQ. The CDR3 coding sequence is TGCGCCAGCAGTTTACAGGGAGACACCGGGGAGCTGTTTTTT. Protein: CASSLQGDTGELFF.

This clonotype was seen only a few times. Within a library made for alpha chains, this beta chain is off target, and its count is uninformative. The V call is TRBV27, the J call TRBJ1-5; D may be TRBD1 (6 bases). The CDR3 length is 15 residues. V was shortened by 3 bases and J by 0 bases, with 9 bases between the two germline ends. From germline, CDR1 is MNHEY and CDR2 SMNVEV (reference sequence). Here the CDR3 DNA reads TGTGCCAGCAGTTTTAGGGGGGCTAGCAATCAGCCCCAGCATTTT. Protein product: CASSFRGASNQPQHF.